This record looks at one T cell receptor beta chain sequence and its context. Its matching antigen is unknown. This sample was taken from a study of cytomegalovirus exposure and HLA in healthy donors. CDR3 size: 15 residues. Germline V CDR1 and CDR2: SGHNT, YYREEE (reference sequence). V lost 4 bases and J lost 7; bases outside the gene matches: 7. Study-level results: A missense DCLRE1C variant was associated with V- and J-gene trimming of TCR beta chains in a later analysis, and an independent cohort replicated the association. Reportedly, cytomegalovirus status was diagnosed with high sensitivity and specificity. In an earlier analysis, about 87% or about 30%: the productive usage of most TCR beta V segments.

A multiplex PCR was run with 60 Vbeta primers and 13 Jbeta primers. Repertoires were generated with immunoSEQ multiplex PCR, while TCRdb's copy carries only in-frame clones and drops some. The table records about 160,000 clones, 75% of them present only once. Healthy bone marrow donors made up the donors. The sequence came from a woman between 45 and 60 years old in good health and CMV-seropositive. The chain carries TRBV5-4 and TRBJ1-6, with TRBD1 identical over 8 bases. The sample comprised PBMCs. Written as DNA, the CDR3 is TGTGCCAGCAGCACCAAGGACAGGGCCAATTCACCCCTCCACTTT. Encoded protein: CASSTKDRANSPLHF.